A single sample gave rise to the 2 T cell receptor beta chains below, sequenced in a study of OX40 agonist ivuxolimab in advanced cancers. Profiling relied on immunoSEQ multiplex PCR, and the TCRdb table lists in-frame clones only, not all of them. The sample consists of roughly 70,000 clones, around 89% of them appearing once. This material consisted of CD4+ or CD8+ T cells sorted from blood, taken in a trial of the OX40 agonist ivuxolimab. The receptors were gathered from an adult with an advanced solid tumor such as melanoma, head and neck, liver or kidney cancer.

The chain uses TRBV2 and TRBJ1-5; D is uncertain. The CDR3 extends over 13 amino acids. Germline-derived CDR1 and CDR2 are SNHLY and FYNNEI. The germline V and J ends were trimmed by 6 bases and 4 bases, with 10 bases remaining between them. CDR3 sequence reads: CASRGDWNQPQHF. CDR3 bases: TGTGCCAGCAGGGGAGACTGGAATCAGCCCCAGCATTTT.

The CDR3 region is CASSEYGQGPMVGKLFF. CDR3 nucleotides: TGTGCCAGCAGTGAATATGGACAGGGCCCCATGGTTGGTAAACTGTTTTTT. The chain uses TRBV25-1 and TRBJ1-4; 8 nucleotides match TRBD1. Germline V gene lookup returns CDR1 MGHDK and CDR2 SYGVNS. The J segment lost 11 bases and the V segment lost 0 bases, leaving 14 bases of the junction unmatched. CDR3 length equals 17 residues. The variable domain in full, with the rest retrieved from reference TRBV25-1 and TRBJ1-4, is EADIYQTPRYLVIGTGKKITLECSQTMGHDKMYWYQQDPGMELHLIHYSYGVNSTEKGDLSSESTVSRIRTEHFPLTLESARPSHTSQYLCASSEYGQGPMVGKLFFGSGTQLSVL.